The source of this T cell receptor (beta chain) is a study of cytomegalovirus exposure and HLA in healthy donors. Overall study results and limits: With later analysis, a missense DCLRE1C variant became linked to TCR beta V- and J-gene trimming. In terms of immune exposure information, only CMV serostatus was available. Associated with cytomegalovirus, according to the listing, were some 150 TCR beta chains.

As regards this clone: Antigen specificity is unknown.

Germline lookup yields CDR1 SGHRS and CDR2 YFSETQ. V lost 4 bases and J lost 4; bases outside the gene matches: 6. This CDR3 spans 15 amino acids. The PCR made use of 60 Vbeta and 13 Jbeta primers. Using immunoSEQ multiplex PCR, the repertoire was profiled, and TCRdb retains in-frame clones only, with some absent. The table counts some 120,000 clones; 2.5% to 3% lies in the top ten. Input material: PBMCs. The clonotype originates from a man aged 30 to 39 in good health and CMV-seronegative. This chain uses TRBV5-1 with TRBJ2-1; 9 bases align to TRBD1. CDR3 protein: CASSPGTGSYNEQFF. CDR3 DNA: TGCGCCAGCAGCCCCGGGACAGGGTCATACAATGAGCAGTTCTTC.